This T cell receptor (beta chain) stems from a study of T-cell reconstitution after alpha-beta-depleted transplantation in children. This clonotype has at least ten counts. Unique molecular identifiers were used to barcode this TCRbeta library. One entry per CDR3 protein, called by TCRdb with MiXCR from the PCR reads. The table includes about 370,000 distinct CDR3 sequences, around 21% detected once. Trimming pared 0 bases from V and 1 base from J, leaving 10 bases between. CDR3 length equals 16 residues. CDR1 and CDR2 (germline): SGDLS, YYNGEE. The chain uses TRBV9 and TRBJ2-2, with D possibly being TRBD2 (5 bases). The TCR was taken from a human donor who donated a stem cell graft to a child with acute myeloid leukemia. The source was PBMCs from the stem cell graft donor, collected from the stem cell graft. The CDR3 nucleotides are TGTGCCAGCAGCGTAGATTATAGCGTGAACACCGGGGAGCTGTTTTTT. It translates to CASSVDYSVNTGELFF.